A single sample gave rise to the 18 T cell receptor beta chains below, sequenced in a study of blood T cell repertoires in COVID-19. Sequencing was performed with immunoSEQ multiplex PCR; in TCRdb, only in-frame clones are kept and a portion is missing. The sample carries about 380,000 clones, about 90% recorded once. Sequenced material: PBMCs or T cells enriched from blood (not recorded which). The receptors were sampled from a woman in her twenties or thirties who had recovered from COVID-19.

This rearrangement joins TRBV15 to TRBJ2-3; 8 nucleotides line up with TRBD1. The CDR3 loop spans 15 amino acids. V was clipped by 5 bases and J by 2 bases; unmatched bases: 6. CDR1 and CDR2 from the germline V gene are LNHNV and YYDKDF (reference sequence). DNA for the CDR3: TGTGCCACCAGCCCAGCCCAGGGGGCCACAGATACGCAGTATTTT. It translates to CATSPAQGATDTQYF.

The sample holds a few counts of this clone. V gene TRBV4-1 combines with J gene TRBJ1-5; TRBD1 matches 9 bases. The V and J ends lost 8 bases and 6 bases, in that order; junction bases with no gene match: 11. The CDR3 length is 15 residues. The germline CDR1 and CDR2 sequences are MGHRA and YSYEKL. The CDR3 bases are TGCGCCAGCGCCCCAACAGGGGGCAGGGTTCAGCCCCAGCATTTT. This encodes CASAPTGGRVQPQHF.

The gene calls are TRBV10-1 and TRBJ2-1; 8 nucleotides match TRBD2. CDR1 WNHNN and CDR2 SYGVQD come from the germline V gene (reference sequence). This CDR3 spans 16 amino acids. Trimming took 4 bases from V and 7 from J; bases not matched to a gene: 12. CDR3 protein: CASSAGLASISNEQFF. CDR3 in DNA: TGCGCCAGCAGTGCTGGACTAGCTTCAATATCTAATGAGCAGTTCTTC.

The chain couples TRBV6-5 to TRBJ1-2; D call uncertain. The germline CDR1 and CDR2 sequences are MNHEY and SVGAGI. The ends were cut back, 0 bases at V and 11 bases at J, with 10 bases in the middle. This CDR3 has 12 amino acids. The CDR3 region has the DNA TGTGCCAGCAGTTACTCGGACTGGGAATACACCTTC. As protein: CASSYSDWEYTF.

The chain employs TRBV28 and TRBJ1-2; D ambiguous. CDR1 and CDR2 from the germline V gene are MDHEN and SYDVKM. This CDR3 comprises 12 residues. V lost 4 bases and J 3 bases, leaving 6 bases between the germline ends. The DNA of the CDR3 is TGTGCCAGCAGTTACAGAGACTATGGCTACACCTTC. It specifies CASSYRDYGYTF.

The V and J genes are TRBV4-1 and TRBJ2-5; D may be TRBD1 (6 bases). This CDR3 spans 14 amino acids. The V end lost 5 bases, the J end lost 1 base, and 11 bases lay between the germline ends. Looked up from germline, CDR1 is MGHRA and CDR2 is YSYEKL. Here the CDR3 reads CASSVGHGQETQYF. CDR3 DNA sequence: TGCGCCAGCAGCGTGGGACACGGCCAAGAGACCCAGTACTTC.

This rearrangement joins TRBV7-2 to TRBJ2-7, with 10 positions matching TRBD2. With V trimmed by 7 bases and J by 4 bases, 10 bases remained unmatched. The CDR3 consists of 15 residues. Germline V gives CDR1 SGHTA, CDR2 FQGNSA. Here the CDR3 reads CASNLNGLADYEQYF. As DNA, the CDR3 is TGTGCCAGCAACCTTAACGGACTAGCGGATTACGAGCAGTACTTC.

The table lists this clone with a few counts. V gene TRBV29-1 combines with J gene TRBJ2-2, with 9 nucleotides matching TRBD2. This CDR3 contains 15 residues. Germline V gene data show CDR1 as SQVTM and CDR2 as ANQGSEA. V shed 4 bases, J shed 4 bases, and the junction held 7 bases outside the gene matches. Here the CDR3 reads CSVATSGFSTGELFF. Here the CDR3 DNA reads TGCAGCGTTGCGACTAGCGGATTTTCCACCGGGGAGCTGTTTTTT.

This chain joins TRBV4-1 and TRBJ1-2; TRBD1 is a possible D gene (5 bases). V dropped 0 bases and J dropped 0 bases, with 20 bases sitting between them. The CDR3 runs 19 residues. Germline CDR1 is MGHRA and CDR2 is YSYEKL. The CDR3 DNA is TGCGCCAGCAGCCAAGATCGGACGGCGGGGGAGTACTCTAACTATGGCTACACCTTC. Amino acids: CASSQDRTAGEYSNYGYTF.

This chain uses TRBV3-1 (or the pseudogene TRBV3-2) with TRBJ2-1; TRBD2 matches at 7 bases. Germline values: CDR1 LGHDT, CDR2 YNNKEL (reference sequence). This CDR3 is 17 amino acids long. Trimming took 4 bases from V and 12 from J; bases not matched to a gene: 21. The CDR3 here is CASSPRPEGLLARVQFF. Written as DNA, the CDR3 is TGTGCCAGCAGCCCCCGACCCGAGGGACTACTCGCCAGGGTGCAGTTCTTC.

The chain employs TRBV9 and TRBJ1-3; D remains ambiguous. The germline gives CDR1 SGDLS, CDR2 YYNGEE. The CDR3 has 15 residues. The ends were cut back, 1 base at V and 0 bases at J, with 8 bases in the middle. In DNA form, the CDR3 reads TGTGCCAGCAGCGTATCCCCCAACTCTGGAAACACCATATATTTT. Amino acids: CASSVSPNSGNTIYF.

The V and J genes are TRBV19 and TRBJ2-3, with 12 bases identical to TRBD2. The V gene end was trimmed by 3 bases and the J gene end by 2 bases; junction bases not matched to a gene: 6. Germline assignment: CDR1 LNHDA and CDR2 SQIVND (reference sequence). The CDR3 totals 17 residues. The CDR3: CASSMRGLAGNTDTQYF. The CDR3 DNA reads as TGTGCCAGTAGTATGAGGGGACTAGCGGGTAACACAGATACGCAGTATTTT.

This chain connects TRBV7-6 to TRBJ2-7; 7 positions agree with TRBD2. V trimming: 6 bases; J trimming: 5 bases; junction bases outside the gene matches: 19. CDR1 is SGHVS, CDR2 FNYEAQ, per germline. This CDR3 is 17 amino acids long. CDR3 loop: CASSTKRGKLQLHEQYF. DNA of the CDR3: TGTGCCAGCAGTACTAAGCGGGGTAAGCTCCAACTACACGAGCAGTACTTC.

The chain couples TRBV27 to TRBJ2-1, with 12 nucleotides matching TRBD2. The V and J ends lost 5 bases and 10 bases, in that order; junction bases with no gene match: 9. CDR1 is MNHEY, CDR2 SMNVEV, per germline (reference sequence). There are 15 residues in the CDR3. The CDR3 is CASSPSSGGAFEQFF. The CDR3 bases are TGTGCCAGCAGTCCCTCTAGCGGGGGGGCTTTCGAGCAGTTCTTC.

This clone was seen a single time. V gene TRBV5-4 combines with J gene TRBJ2-1; maybe TRBD1 (5 bases). This CDR3 region has 14 residues. The V gene's germline CDR1 is SGHNT and CDR2 YYREEE (reference sequence). Trimming removed 9 bases from V and 4 bases from J, with 17 bases in between. In DNA form, the CDR3 reads TGTGCCACCGCTTGGGGCGGAACTTACAATGAGCAGTTCTTC. It translates to CATAWGGTYNEQFF.

The chain carries TRBV28 and TRBJ1-6, with 9 bases identical to TRBD1. This CDR3 contains 15 residues. The ends lost 3 bases at V and 9 bases at J; junction bases unmatched: 6. Germline CDR1 reads MDHEN; CDR2 reads SYDVKM. The CDR3 region has the DNA TGTGCCAGCAGTTTGGGGACAGGGAAGAGTTCACCCCTCCACTTT. This translates into CASSLGTGKSSPLHF.

The chain couples TRBV19 to TRBJ2-5; 9 bases align to TRBD1. Germline values: CDR1 LNHDA, CDR2 SQIVND (reference sequence). The trim removed 6 bases at V and 2 bases at J, leaving 16 bases unmatched. This CDR3 is 18 amino acids long. This chain's CDR3 is CASSDSPFNRGLQETQYF. In DNA form, the CDR3 reads TGTGCCAGTAGCGACTCCCCCTTTAACAGGGGGCTTCAAGAGACCCAGTACTTC. Full variable domain (remainder filled in from reference TRBV19 and TRBJ2-5): DGGITQSPKYLFRKEGQNVTLSCEQNLNHDAMYWYRQDPGQGLRLIYYSQIVNDFQKGDIAEGYSVSREKKESFPLTVTSAQKNPTAFYLCASSDSPFNRGLQETQYFGPGTRLLVL.

V and J are TRBV11-1 and TRBJ2-7; D is perhaps TRBD1 (6 bases). The CDR3 spans 14 residues. Deletions cut 3 bases from V and 1 base from J, with 10 bases between. CDR1 and CDR2 from the germline V gene are SGHAT and FQDESV (reference sequence). CDR3 amino acids: CASSLTGISYEQYF. The CDR3 DNA is TGTGCCAGCAGCTTGACAGGCATTTCCTACGAGCAGTACTTC.